The 9 T cell receptor beta chains below were found in one sample sequenced in a study of control samples from healthy donors and cancer patients. The protocol was immunoSEQ multiplex PCR, while the TCRdb copy is restricted to in-frame clones and leaves out a portion. The table lists about 98,000 clones, about 80% of them singletons. Sequencing input: blood. These receptors were obtained from a woman in her 30s in good health.

This chain joins TRBV6-2 or TRBV6-3 and TRBJ1-5, with D unresolved. The CDR3 sequence is 13 residues long. Germline V CDR1 and CDR2: MNHEY, SVGEGT. Trimming stripped 5 bases from V and 0 bases from J, with 5 bases between. CDR3 DNA sequence: TGTGCCAGCAGTCAAGATAGCAATCAGCCCCAGCATTTT. It codes for CASSQDSNQPQHF.

This clone was counted a single time. J is TRBJ2-1 and V is TRBV19, with D tentatively TRBD2 (7 bases). This CDR3 spans 17 amino acids. V was cut by 1 base and J by 0 bases, with 13 bases left in between. Per the germline V gene, CDR1 is LNHDA and CDR2 is SQIVND (reference sequence). The CDR3 DNA follows: TGTGCCAGTAGTATAGGCCGGGGGGCCATCTCCTACAATGAGCAGTTCTTC. It codes for CASSIGRGAISYNEQFF.

This clone has only one observation. The V call is TRBV5-4, the J call TRBJ2-3; weak D call: TRBD1 (6 bases). V shed 4 bases and J shed 3 bases, with 18 bases lying between them. The CDR3 sequence is 16 residues long. Germline assignment: CDR1 SGHNT and CDR2 YYREEE (reference sequence). The CDR3 here is CASSGGRRTGTDTQYF. The CDR3 coding sequence is TGTGCCAGCAGCGGGGGACGAAGAACAGGGACAGATACGCAGTATTTT.

The chain recombines TRBV6-5 with TRBJ2-7; D possibly uses TRBD1 or TRBD2 (6 bases each). Germline assignment: CDR1 MNHEY and CDR2 SVGAGI. CDR3 length equals 13 residues. The V and J ends lost 8 bases and 2 bases respectively, with 13 bases between them. The CDR3 is CASHRGDPYEQYF. The CDR3 DNA sequence: TGTGCCAGCCATAGGGGGGACCCCTACGAGCAGTACTTC.

This clone was seen more than once but under ten times. The genes are TRBV10-3 and TRBJ1-1; 7 bases fit TRBD1. The CDR3 extends over 14 amino acids. CDR1 ENHRY and CDR2 SYGVKD come from the germline V gene. V lost 8 bases and J lost 0; bases outside the gene matches: 6. DNA of the CDR3: TGTGCCATCGGGGCAGGGGGAGTGAACACTGAAGCTTTCTTT. Its protein is CAIGAGGVNTEAFF.

The V and J genes are TRBV7-9 and TRBJ2-3; 7 bases line up with TRBD2. Germline assignment: CDR1 SEHNR and CDR2 FQNEAQ (reference sequence). This CDR3 contains 16 residues. The junction had 4 bases not matched to a gene; V was cut back by 0 bases and J by 1 base. Here the CDR3 reads CASSLAAGDRTDTQYF. The DNA of the CDR3 is TGTGCCAGCAGCTTAGCGGCGGGGGATCGCACAGATACGCAGTATTTT.

The genes are TRBV9 and TRBJ1-1; TRBD1 matches 7 bases. This CDR3 is 17 amino acids long. V gave up 4 bases and J gave up 11 bases; unmatched junction bases: 23. CDR1 is SGDLS, CDR2 YYNGEE, per germline. CDR3 amino acids: CASSNPRQGPDLKDAFF. For the CDR3, the DNA is TGTGCCAGCAGCAACCCTAGACAGGGCCCTGATCTGAAAGACGCTTTCTTT.

This chain uses TRBV18 with TRBJ2-1; a weak D match, TRBD2 (5 bases). This CDR3 is 14 amino acids long. Germline assignment: CDR1 KGHSH and CDR2 LQKENI. Trimming removed 6 bases from V and 8 bases from J, with 17 bases in between. CDR3 region: CASSRDGGGDEQFF. The CDR3 DNA reads as TGTGCCAGCTCTCGAGACGGAGGCGGCGATGAGCAGTTCTTC.

The chain uses TRBV18 and TRBJ1-2, with 7 bases identical to TRBD1. From germline, CDR1 is KGHSH and CDR2 LQKENI. This CDR3 comprises 16 residues. With 5 bases clipped from V and 0 bases from J, the junction kept 9 bases outside the gene matches. CDR3 in amino acids: CASSTRTGASNYGYTF. DNA of the CDR3: TGTGCCAGCTCAACAAGAACAGGGGCCTCTAACTATGGCTACACCTTC.